This TCR beta chain derives from a study of T-cell memory formation after mild COVID-19. About this clonotype itself: Its specificity is not known.

Study-wide points: CD4/CD8 balance held among clones contracting day 15 to 85, and later expanders leaned CD4+. In second-wave clones peaking day 37, SARS-CoV-2 specificity remained unconfirmed.

There are 13 residues in the CDR3. In germline, CDR1 is MNHEY, CDR2 SMNVEV (reference sequence). V lost 6 bases, J lost 4 bases, and 12 bases lay in between. MiXCR, applied by TCRdb to the 5' RACE reads, yields one record per CDR3 protein. Counted here are some 600,000 distinct CDR3 sequences, 15% to 20% occurring once; the ten biggest clones make up about 8.1%. Sequenced input: PBMCs or a T cell subset sorted from them (not recorded which). The TCR comes from an adult woman who had mild COVID-19 (a few samples of this study predate the infection). Cell type and time point are not known. This chain joins TRBV27 and TRBJ1-2; D is undetermined. The CDR3 reads CASSPNAGYGYTF. CDR3 in DNA: TGTGCCAGCAGCCCTAACGCGGGCTATGGCTACACCTTC.